This is a list of T cell receptor beta chains from one sample in a study of cytomegalovirus exposure and HLA in healthy donors. Clones were read by immunoSEQ multiplex PCR, and TCRdb kept only the in-frame ones, dropping some. This repertoire shows about 140,000 clones, roughly three fifths found once; its top ten account for 6.5%. Material for sequencing was PBMCs. These receptors were collected from a woman aged 55-75 years in good health and CMV-seronegative. CDR3s include the opening cysteine and the closing phenylalanine or tryptophan. Fields, in order: V gene, J gene, D gene, clone size, CDR3 protein, CDR3 DNA. D genes are given only for firm matches. Part of the rows lack a size; the others show once, few, many or a class for expanded clones.

TRBV7-8	TRBJ2-7	.	.	CASSLARGYEQYF	TGTGCCAGCAGCTTAGCGAGGGGGTACGAGCAGTACTTC
TRBV7-9	TRBJ2-7	.	once	CASSSGLLNAYF	TGTGCCAGCAGCTCCGGACTTCTAAACGCTTACTTC
TRBV5-1	TRBJ2-1	TRBD2	.	CASGLAGTYNEQFF	TGCGCCAGCGGACTAGCGGGGACCTACAATGAGCAGTTCTTC
TRBV15	TRBJ2-1	.	.	CATSRAAGAYNEQFF	TGTGCCACCAGCAGAGCGGCAGGGGCCTACAATGAGCAGTTCTTC
TRBV7-8	TRBJ1-2	.	.	CATQSVRTALYGYTF	TGTGCCACCCAATCCGTGAGGACTGCTTTATATGGCTACACCTTC
TRBV5-1	TRBJ1-1	TRBD1	few	CASSFSGTGAEAFF	TGCGCCAGCAGCTTCTCCGGGACAGGGGCTGAAGCTTTCTTT
TRBV25-1	TRBJ2-7	TRBD1	.	CASSGLTGGSIEQYF	TGTGCCAGCAGTGGTCTGACAGGGGGCTCTATCGAGCAGTACTTC
TRBV6-5	TRBJ1-1	.	few	CASSYRQGNTEAFF	TGTGCCAGCAGTTACCGGCAGGGCAACACTGAAGCTTTCTTT
TRBV11-2	TRBJ2-3	TRBD1	.	CASSAKTGTGYTDTQYF	TGTGCCAGCAGCGCAAAGACCGGGACAGGGTACACAGATACGCAGTATTTT
TRBV7-3	TRBJ2-3	.	few	CASSVDAGTDTQYF	TGTGCCAGCAGCGTAGATGCCGGCACAGATACGCAGTATTTT
TRBV21-1	TRBJ1-1	.	.	CASSEANWGPEAFF	TGTGCCAGCAGCGAGGCGAACTGGGGCCCTGAAGCTTTCTTT
TRBV4-1	TRBJ1-1	.	.	CASSAGRDRNTEAFF	TGCGCCAGCAGCGCAGGGCGAGACAGGAACACTGAAGCTTTCTTT
TRBV5-1	TRBJ1-4	.	few	CASRMGGTNEKLFF	TGCGCCAGCAGGATGGGGGGGACTAATGAAAAACTGTTTTTT
TRBV18	TRBJ2-5	TRBD2	few	CASSWSGGLQETQYF	TGTGCCAGCTCATGGAGCGGGGGCCTGCAAGAGACCCAGTACTTC
TRBV18	TRBJ2-2	TRBD1	.	CASSPTNRGNTGELFF	TGTGCCAGCTCACCAACGAACAGGGGGAACACCGGGGAGCTGTTTTTT
TRBV9	TRBJ1-2	TRBD1	.	CASSKGQGSNYGYTF	TGTGCCAGCAGCAAGGGACAGGGTTCGAACTATGGCTACACCTTC
TRBV5-4	TRBJ1-3	.	.	CASSRQGQGGNTIYF	TGTGCCAGCAGTCGCCAGGGCCAGGGTGGAAACACCATATATTTT
TRBV5-1	TRBJ1-6	TRBD1	.	CASSSGQPNSPLHF	TGCGCCAGCAGCTCGGGACAGCCGAATTCACCCCTCCACTTT
TRBV18	TRBJ2-5	.	few	CASSPMRGSQETQYF	TGTGCCAGCTCACCCATGAGGGGGTCCCAAGAGACCCAGTACTTC
TRBV7-2	TRBJ2-3	.	.	CASSTLGGRADTQYF	TGTGCCAGCAGCACGCTGGGGGGGCGGGCAGATACGCAGTATTTT
TRBV5-1	TRBJ2-2	.	.	CASSFRRGDTGELFF	TGCGCCAGCAGCTTTCGGCGGGGTGATACCGGGGAGCTGTTTTTT
TRBV7-9	TRBJ2-7	.	few	CASSLQGSVEQYF	TGTGCCAGCAGCTTACAGGGTTCGGTCGAGCAGTACTTC
TRBV7-3	TRBJ2-3	TRBD2	few	CASSTQGSGALDTQYF	TGTGCCAGCAGCACCCAAGGCAGCGGGGCCTTAGATACGCAGTATTTT
TRBV4-1	TRBJ2-5	.	.	CASSQAGPPGETQYF	TGCGCCAGCAGCCAAGCAGGGCCCCCAGGGGAGACCCAGTACTTC
TRBV5-1	TRBJ2-1	TRBD1	.	CASSWGTGGAYNEQFF	TGCGCCAGCAGCTGGGGAACAGGGGGAGCCTACAATGAGCAGTTCTTC
TRBV28	TRBJ2-6	.	.	CASSFRGRGANVLTF	TGTGCCAGCAGTTTTCGAGGTAGGGGGGCCAACGTCCTGACTTTC
TRBV6-5	TRBJ1-1	.	once	CASKLLGADTEAFF	TGTGCCAGCAAGTTGCTGGGGGCGGACACTGAAGCTTTCTTT
TRBV6-5	TRBJ1-1	.	.	CASSRQNAEAFF	TGTGCCAGCAGTCGCCAGAACGCTGAAGCTTTCTTT
TRBV28	TRBJ1-1	.	.	CASSLGGRTEAFF	TGTGCCAGCAGTTTAGGGGGCAGGACTGAAGCTTTCTTT
TRBV2	TRBJ1-5	.	.	CASSGGLGNQPQHF	TGTGCCAGCAGTGGAGGGTTAGGCAATCAGCCCCAGCATTTT
TRBV27	TRBJ2-7	.	.	CASSPPPRQTPYEQYF	TGTGCCAGCAGTCCACCTCCGAGACAGACTCCCTACGAGCAGTACTTC
TRBV19	TRBJ2-3	.	.	CASKVAGASVVDTQYF	TGTGCCAGTAAAGTCGCGGGGGCTTCAGTCGTAGATACGCAGTATTTT
TRBV2	TRBJ2-3	.	.	CASSEASPNTDTQYF	TGTGCCAGCAGTGAGGCTAGCCCCAACACAGATACGCAGTATTTT
TRBV18	TRBJ2-7	.	.	CASSASSPYEQYF	TGTGCCAGCTCAGCTAGCTCCCCCTACGAGCAGTACTTC
TRBV7-9	TRBJ2-4	TRBD2	.	CASSLAGTSGLTIQYF	TGTGCCAGCAGCTTAGCGGGGACTAGCGGCCTTACCATTCAGTACTTC
TRBV5-1	TRBJ2-1	TRBD2	.	CASSLLAGEIHEQFF	TGCGCCAGCAGCTTGTTGGCGGGAGAAATCCATGAGCAGTTCTTC
TRBV14	TRBJ2-3	.	.	CASSQAGTDTQYF	TGTGCCAGCAGCCAAGCTGGCACAGATACGCAGTATTTT
TRBV5-1	TRBJ2-7	TRBD1	.	CASSRTGPPYEQYF	TGCGCCAGCAGCCGGACAGGGCCCCCCTACGAGCAGTACTTC
TRBV7-8	TRBJ2-1	.	.	CASSAGLGLDEQFF	TGTGCCAGCAGCGCGGGACTCGGGTTGGATGAGCAGTTCTTC
TRBV21-1	TRBJ1-2	.	.	CASSRRQRNYGYTF	TGTGCCAGCAGCAGAAGACAGCGTAACTATGGCTACACCTTC
TRBV14	TRBJ2-7	.	once	CASSPTLGTYEQYF	TGTGCCAGCAGCCCCACATTGGGGACATACGAGCAGTACTTC
TRBV7-2	TRBJ2-7	TRBD2	.	CASSPQRGETYEQYF	TGTGCCAGCAGCCCCCAGCGGGGGGAAACCTACGAGCAGTACTTC
TRBV7-8	TRBJ1-1	.	few	CASSFREGKTEAFF	TGTGCCAGCAGCTTCAGGGAAGGAAAGACTGAAGCTTTCTTT
TRBV6-1	TRBJ2-6	.	.	CAGSEGTSSIFGANVLTF	TGTGCCGGCAGTGAAGGGACATCCTCCATATTCGGGGCCAACGTCCTGACTTTC
TRBV9	TRBJ2-7	TRBD2	few	CASSVAASGRSEQYF	TGTGCCAGCAGCGTAGCGGCTAGCGGGAGGAGCGAGCAGTACTTC